One and the same sample provided the 28 T cell receptor beta chains below, sequenced in a study of shared clonotypes between healthy human individuals. Some clones are missing from TCRdb's copy, which holds only in-frame ones; the method was immunoSEQ multiplex PCR. The sample has about 2.1 million clones, approximately 92% seen once. It was CD45RO-negative cells, positively selected for CCR7, that made up naive CD8 cells, with terminally differentiated effector memory CD45RA+ cells excluded. Sequencing was performed on naive CD8+ T cells from PBMCs. These receptors were taken from a young man in good health. Some clones in this sample may be carry-over from other donors' samples.

The V call is TRBV7-8, the J call TRBJ2-5; TRBD1 agrees at 12 bases. There are 17 residues in the CDR3. The germline V gene has CDR1 SGHVS and CDR2 FQNEAQ. V dropped 6 bases and J dropped 0; count of bases not matched to a gene: 8. This CDR3 reads CASRSGQGASNQETQYF. For the CDR3, the DNA is TGTGCCAGCAGATCGGGACAGGGGGCTTCAAACCAAGAGACCCAGTACTTC.

The chain links TRBV7-2 to TRBJ1-1; 7 bases match TRBD1. The CDR3 spans 15 residues. V was pared by 5 bases and J by 0 bases, with 6 bases of the junction left unmatched. Germline CDR1 and CDR2: SGHTA and FQGNSA. DNA of the CDR3: TGTGCCAGCAGCGATCAGGGGGGGTTGAACACTGAAGCTTTCTTT. Translation gives CASSDQGGLNTEAFF.

CDR3 amino acids: CASISFGDNTQYF. The CDR3 DNA is TGTGCCAGCATATCGTTTGGGGATAATACGCAGTATTTT. V and J are TRBV6-6 and TRBJ2-3; D unclear. The CDR3 extends over 13 amino acids. V lost 7 bases, J lost 7 bases, and 15 bases lay in between. CDR1 and CDR2 from the germline V gene are MNHNY and SVGAGI (reference sequence).

This chain uses TRBV13 with TRBJ2-3; perhaps D is TRBD1 or TRBD2 (5 bases each). Germline lookup yields CDR1 PRHDT and CDR2 FYEKMQ (reference sequence). Trimming stripped 5 bases from V and 4 bases from J, with 13 bases between. This CDR3 contains 14 residues. CDR3 protein: CASSPYSGPDTQYF. As DNA, the CDR3 is TGTGCCAGCAGCCCCTACTCGGGGCCAGATACGCAGTATTTT.

V gene TRBV7-2 combines with J gene TRBJ1-5, with D possibly being TRBD1 (5 bases). Trimming pared 5 bases from V and 1 base from J, leaving 15 bases between. The germline V gene has CDR1 SGHTA and CDR2 FQGNSA. The CDR3 spans 16 residues. The CDR3, as DNA: TGTGCCAGCAGCCCCCGGGGGAACAGAAGCAATCAGCCCCAGCATTTT. As protein: CASSPRGNRSNQPQHF.

V is TRBV27 and J is TRBJ2-7, with 8 positions matching TRBD1. V shed 1 base, J shed 3 bases, and the junction held 5 bases outside the gene matches. Germline V lookup: CDR1 MNHEY, CDR2 SMNVEV (reference sequence). This CDR3 contains 15 residues. Written as DNA, the CDR3 is TGTGCCAGCAGTTTATGGACAGGGACAATCTACGAGCAGTACTTC. Amino acid sequence: CASSLWTGTIYEQYF.

J is TRBJ1-5 and V is TRBV7-2, with D possibly matching TRBD1 (5 bases). V dropped 1 base and J dropped 13 bases, with 17 bases sitting between them. CDR1 SGHTA and CDR2 FQGNSA come from the germline V gene. CDR3 length: 14 amino acids. The CDR3 loop reads CASSLEGRGLLQHF. CDR3 DNA sequence: TGTGCCAGCAGCTTAGAGGGGAGAGGTCTGCTTCAGCATTTT.

This chain joins TRBV28 and TRBJ2-1; 7 positions match TRBD1. CDR3 size: 11 residues. The germline V gene has CDR1 MDHEN and CDR2 SYDVKM. V dropped 5 bases and J dropped 14; count of bases not matched to a gene: 6. The DNA for the CDR3 is TGTGCCAGCAGTCCAGGGGGATCTGAGTTCTTC. Translating gives CASSPGGSEFF.

The chain links TRBV7-9 to TRBJ1-4; no clear D. Germline V gene data show CDR1 as SEHNR and CDR2 as FQNEAQ (reference sequence). With 5 bases removed from V and 4 bases from J, the gap between germline ends came to 23 bases. This CDR3 is built from 18 residues. The CDR3 coding sequence is TGTGCCAGCAGCACTTTCCCTAGAACCGGGCTAGATAATGAAAAACTGTTTTTT. This encodes CASSTFPRTGLDNEKLFF.

Details on this clone: This same CDR3 is encoded by further DNA sequences in the sample. The V and J genes are TRBV7-9 and TRBJ2-5; tentative D call: TRBD1 (6 bases). The germline V gene has CDR1 SEHNR and CDR2 FQNEAQ (reference sequence). V was trimmed by 5 bases and J by 5 bases, leaving 12 bases between them. This CDR3 has 13 amino acids. CDR3 coding DNA: TGTGCCAGCAGCCCGGACAGTCGGGAGACCCAGTACTTC. Its translation is CASSPDSRETQYF. Complete variable domain (other parts from reference TRBV7-9 and TRBJ2-5): DTGVSQNPRHKITKRGQNVTFRCDPISEHNRLYWYRQTLGQGPEFLTYFQNEAQLEKSRLLSDRFSAERPKGSFSTLEIQRTEQGDSAMYLCASSPDSRETQYFGPGTRLLVL.

The rearrangement joins TRBV28 to TRBJ1-5, with 7 bases fitting TRBD1. The V segment lost 6 bases and the J segment 8 bases; nucleotides outside the gene matches: 16. The CDR3 sequence is 16 residues long. Germline-derived CDR1 and CDR2 are MDHEN and SYDVKM. For the CDR3, the DNA is TGTGCCAGCAGCCCAAACCCGACAGGGCCCCTTGAGCCCCAGCATTTT. Translation: CASSPNPTGPLEPQHF.

The chain recombines TRBV27 with TRBJ2-7, with 10 bases aligning to TRBD1. This CDR3 is 14 amino acids long. The V and J ends lost 5 bases and 9 bases, in that order; junction bases with no gene match: 10. The V gene's germline CDR1 is MNHEY and CDR2 SMNVEV (reference sequence). The CDR3 sequence: CASSPGTGAAGQYF. CDR3 bases: TGTGCCAGCAGTCCGGGGACAGGGGCTGCAGGGCAGTACTTC.

The chain employs TRBV2 and TRBJ2-1, with D unresolved. The CDR3 extends over 16 amino acids. Germline CDR1 reads SNHLY; CDR2 reads FYNNEI. Trimming left V 3 bases short and J 3 bases short, with 15 bases between. The CDR3 sequence: CASSEPYRWDYNEQFF. The CDR3 DNA follows: TGTGCCAGCAGTGAGCCTTATCGGTGGGACTACAATGAGCAGTTCTTC. Using reference TRBV2 and TRBJ2-1 for the parts outside the CDR3, the full variable domain is EPEVTQTPSHQVTQMGQEVILRCVPISNHLYFYWYRQILGQKVEFLVSFYNNEISEKSEIFDDQFSVERPDGSNFTLKIRSTKLEDSAMYFCASSEPYRWDYNEQFFGPGTRLTVL.

This chain links TRBV27 with TRBJ1-2, with D perhaps matching TRBD1 (5 bases). Germline-derived CDR1 and CDR2 are MNHEY and SMNVEV (reference sequence). The CDR3 contains 17 residues. Trimming stripped 1 base from V and 0 bases from J, with 15 bases between. CDR3 DNA sequence: TGTGCCAGCAGTTTATGGGCAGGGAGGGAAGCTAACTATGGCTACACCTTC. This sequence encodes CASSLWAGREANYGYTF.

The genes are TRBV27 and TRBJ2-7; 10 positions agree with TRBD2. This CDR3 has 15 amino acids. V lost 5 bases to trimming and J lost 6 bases; unmatched junction nucleotides: 10. Per germline, CDR1 MNHEY and CDR2 SMNVEV (reference sequence). CDR3 region: CASSTSVGLAREQYF. In DNA form, the CDR3 reads TGTGCCAGCAGTACGTCAGTGGGACTAGCGCGCGAGCAGTACTTC.

V gene TRBV28 combines with J gene TRBJ2-3, with 11 bases matching TRBD2. The CDR3 is 17 amino acids. V lost 6 bases and J lost 4; bases outside the gene matches: 12. Germline CDR1 is MDHEN and CDR2 is SYDVKM. The CDR3 sequence: CASSFIYTSGSSDTQYF. The CDR3 DNA follows: TGTGCCAGCAGCTTCATATATACTAGCGGGAGTTCAGATACGCAGTATTTT.

The J gene is TRBJ2-7, the V gene TRBV7-8; 11 bases line up with TRBD1. With V trimmed by 4 bases and J by 4 bases, 3 bases remained unmatched. The CDR3 loop spans 14 amino acids. Looked up from germline, CDR1 is SGHVS and CDR2 is FQNEAQ. CDR3 nucleotides: TGTGCCAGCAGCTCCCGGGACAGGGGGTACGAGCAGTACTTC. Translating gives CASSSRDRGYEQYF. Variable domain in full (rest from reference TRBV7-8 and TRBJ2-7): GAGVSQSPRYKVAKRGQDVALRCDPISGHVSLFWYQQALGQGPEFLTYFQNEAQLDKSGLPSDRFFAERPEGSVSTLKIQRTQQEDSAVYLCASSSRDRGYEQYFGPGTRLTVT.

The V gene is TRBV9, the J gene TRBJ2-3; TRBD1 matches at 12 bases. The V segment lost 5 bases and the J segment 3 bases; nucleotides outside the gene matches: 4. Germline CDR1 reads SGDLS; CDR2 reads YYNGEE. CDR3 length: 15 amino acids. CDR3 in amino acids: CASRGTGGATDTQYF. Written as DNA, the CDR3 is TGTGCCAGCAGGGGGACAGGGGGCGCAACAGATACGCAGTATTTT.

The rearrangement links TRBV6-1 to TRBJ1-4; 10 bases align to TRBD1. The junction had 13 bases not matched to a gene; V was cut back by 1 base and J by 5 bases. Germline V gene sequence: CDR1 MNHNS, CDR2 SASEGT. There are 19 residues in the CDR3. The CDR3 protein is CASSEVLWGQGRPNEKLFF. CDR3 coding DNA: TGTGCCAGCAGTGAAGTTCTTTGGGGACAGGGGAGGCCCAATGAAAAACTGTTTTTT.

Notes on this clone: The sample holds other DNA sequences that translate to the same CDR3. The rearrangement uses TRBV11-2 and TRBJ1-2, with TRBD1 matching over 8 bases. Germline CDR1 reads SGHAT; CDR2 reads FQNNGV. Germline trimming cut 5 bases from V and 4 bases from J; bases unmatched to any gene: 6. The CDR3 contains 14 residues. This chain's CDR3 is CASSPRDRLYGYTF. The CDR3 DNA is TGTGCCAGCAGCCCCAGGGACAGGCTCTATGGCTACACCTTC.

This chain joins TRBV7-7 and TRBJ2-7; D gene uncertain. Trimming took off 1 base at V and 3 bases at J, with 7 bases between the two ends. The germline V gene encodes CDR1 SSHAT and CDR2 FNYEAQ (reference sequence). CDR3 length: 13 residues. The CDR3 sequence: CASSLGEGYEQYF. The CDR3 coding sequence is TGTGCCAGCAGCTTAGGGGAAGGCTACGAGCAGTACTTC.

This chain links TRBV7-3 with TRBJ2-3, with D possibly matching TRBD2 (7 bases). Trimming cost V 1 base and J 2 bases, with 16 bases left between them. The CDR3 extends over 17 amino acids. Germline values: CDR1 SGHTA, CDR2 FQGTGA. CDR3 nucleotides: TGTGCCAGCAGCTTAAAGGGAGGGACAAGAATCACAGATACGCAGTATTTT. It encodes CASSLKGGTRITDTQYF.

This clone appeared once. The gene calls are TRBV29-1 and TRBJ1-1, with D unresolved. Trimming pared 7 bases from V and 7 bases from J, leaving 19 bases between. Germline CDR1 and CDR2: SQVTM and ANQGSEA. The CDR3 is 13 residues long. The DNA for the CDR3 is TGCAGCGCTTCCACCGGACCTCGCTTTGAAGCTTTCTTT. This gives the protein CSASTGPRFEAFF.

The V call is TRBV7-9, the J call TRBJ2-5; D remains ambiguous. The germline V and J ends were trimmed by 10 bases and 1 base, with 19 bases remaining between them. In germline, CDR1 is SEHNR, CDR2 FQNEAQ (reference sequence). CDR3 size: 15 residues. CDR3 DNA: TGTGCCATCAGTTGGCCGGAAAGGTCCCAAGAGACCCAGTACTTC. It is translated as CAISWPERSQETQYF.

The chain joins TRBV2 to TRBJ2-5, with D unclear. The J call may be in error: the DNA end matches TRBJ2-7 better. Germline V CDR1 and CDR2: SNHLY, FYNNEI. CDR3 size: 11 residues. Here the CDR3 DNA reads TGTGCCAGCACCGAAGGCTACGAGCAGTACTTC. It specifies CASTEGYEQYF.

This clone showed up just once. This chain joins TRBV4-1 and TRBJ2-1, with D maybe TRBD2 (5 bases). The V gene lost 1 base and the J gene lost 6 bases, with 13 bases spanning the gap. Per germline, CDR1 MGHRA and CDR2 YSYEKL. The CDR3 is made up of 15 amino acids. CDR3 DNA: TGCGCCAGCAGCCAAGTGGGGAGCTACACCAATGAGCAGTTCTTC. This sequence encodes CASSQVGSYTNEQFF.

CDR3 nucleotides: TGTGCCAGCAGTACCGGGACTAGCGGAGGGAGATGGTACGAGCAGTACTTC. Residues: CASSTGTSGGRWYEQYF. The V call is TRBV28, the J call TRBJ2-7; 11 bases fit TRBD2. Trimming cost V 5 bases and J 4 bases; bases outside gene matches: 13. Germline loops: CDR1 MDHEN, CDR2 SYDVKM. The CDR3 length is 17 residues. The variable domain in full, with the rest retrieved from reference TRBV28 and TRBJ2-7, is DVKVTQSSRYLVKRTGEKVFLECVQDMDHENMFWYRQDPGLGLRLIYFSYDVKMKEKGDIPEGYSVSREKKERFSLILESASTNQTSMYLCASSTGTSGGRWYEQYFGPGTRLTVT.

This clone showed up just once. The chain recombines TRBV7-6 with TRBJ2-7; TRBD1 agrees at 7 bases. The CDR3 length is 12 residues. Germline V CDR1 and CDR2: SGHVS, FNYEAQ. Germline trimming cut 0 bases from V and 11 bases from J; bases unmatched to any gene: 4. CDR3 amino acids: CASSLADREKYF. The CDR3, as DNA: TGTGCCAGCAGCTTAGCTGACAGGGAGAAGTACTTC.